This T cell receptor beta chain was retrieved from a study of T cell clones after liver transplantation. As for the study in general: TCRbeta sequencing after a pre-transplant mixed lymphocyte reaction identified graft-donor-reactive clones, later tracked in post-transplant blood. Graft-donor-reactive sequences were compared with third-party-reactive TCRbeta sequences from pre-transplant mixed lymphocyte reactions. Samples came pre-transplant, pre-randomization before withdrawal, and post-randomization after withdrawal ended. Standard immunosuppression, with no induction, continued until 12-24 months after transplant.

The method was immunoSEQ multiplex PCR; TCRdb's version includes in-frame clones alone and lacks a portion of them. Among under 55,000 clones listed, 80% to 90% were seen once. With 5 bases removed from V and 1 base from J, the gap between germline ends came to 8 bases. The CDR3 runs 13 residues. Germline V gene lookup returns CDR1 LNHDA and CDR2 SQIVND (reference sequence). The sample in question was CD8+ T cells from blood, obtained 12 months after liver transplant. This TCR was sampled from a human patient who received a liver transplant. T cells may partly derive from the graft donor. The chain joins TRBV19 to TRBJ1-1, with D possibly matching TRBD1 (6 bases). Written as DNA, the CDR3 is TGTGCCAGTAGTCCGGGACAGAACACTGAAGCTTTCTTT. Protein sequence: CASSPGQNTEAFF.